Sequencing of this T cell receptor beta chain was carried out in a study of pediatric ulcerative colitis (dated by TCRdb to about 2019). Some background on the complete study: Pancolitis was present in six to eight ulcerative colitis patients and left-sided colitis in two, and histology consistent with ulcerative colitis was found in all of these patients. From nine newly diagnosed, treatment-naive pediatric ulcerative colitis patients and a few non-IBD control children, paired blood and rectal samples were collected. The Pediatric Ulcerative Colitis Activity Index classified a couple of patients as having mild disease, several as having moderate disease and three as having acute severe colitis. Overall results and qualifications from the work: For technical reasons, substantially fewer templates were yielded by the blood samples of two patients, and these blood samples were excluded from blood-rectal overlap analysis. With only a handful of individuals, the healthy control group was small. Two rectal CDR3 clonotypes were present in all ulcerative colitis patients and in none of the controls. Because repertoires were derived from total lymphocyte DNA, patterns in rare subsets such as regulatory T cells may not have been reflected. Controls, mild-moderate and acute severe colitis patients were separated by rectal repertoire features, and reduced rectal diversity due to clonal expansions was observed in acute severe colitis. Rectal pinch biopsies may have included blood-derived T cells, especially in patients with overt colitis. Significantly higher autologous blood-rectal clonal overlap was found in ulcerative colitis patients than in controls, which suggested increased T cell trafficking to inflamed tissue.

Using the immunoSEQ TRB Survey service, rearranged CDR3 beta regions were amplified from genomic DNA with multiplex V and J primers. To keep sequencing depth the same across samples, survey-level depth of up to 500,000 reads per sample was applied. Libraries were purified, pooled and sequenced on Illumina technology. As for the authors' bioinformatics: immunoSEQ online tools were used for productive clonality, sample overlap, pairwise scatters, CDR3 beta length, V/D/J gene usage and productiveness. Calculated diversity was the number of unique rearrangements divided by total templates times 100; Shannon and Simpson indices were also computed. Principal component analysis was performed on Z-score normalized data with the R prcomp function and the ggbiplot package. Morisita's index was used to quantify blood-rectal clonal overlap within each subject. TCRdb limited this immuneACCESS table to in-frame rearrangements with V and J called. A share of clones is missing; checked studies link under half to unresolved V genes, and the rest is unexplained. The V and J calls and clone size were taken over from that table, and D and trimming were inferred from the DNA. Here the sample has more than 15,000 clones; 74% occur a single time. About 3.5% of the sample is held by the ten biggest clonotypes.

One to two pinch biopsies were taken from the rectum for research during colonoscopy. Before the diagnostic colonoscopy, none of the ulcerative colitis patients had been given any immunosuppressive medication. Before DNA isolation, rectal biopsies were subjected to proteinase K digestion. The Wizard kit (Promega) was used to extract genomic DNA from both blood and intestinal samples. Details on this clone: Its antigen is unknown. One end of the junction varies from germline; a read error may be responsible.

The germline V gene sets CDR1 to SGHDN and CDR2 to FVKESK. The CDR3 covers 17 residues, taking in both the cysteine and the phenylalanine. Of the read, only the CDR3 DNA is kept; its 51 bases are in frame from base 1. The sample was gut tissue. This sequence was found in a girl between 10 and 17 years old with moderate ulcerative colitis. Rearrangement joined TRBV14 to TRBJ1-2; 8 middle bases align to TRBD1. The DNA is TGTGCCAGCAGCGAAGAAGGGGTCTACAGGGGGTCGAACGGCTACACCTTC. This sequence encodes CASSEEGVYRGSNGYTF.